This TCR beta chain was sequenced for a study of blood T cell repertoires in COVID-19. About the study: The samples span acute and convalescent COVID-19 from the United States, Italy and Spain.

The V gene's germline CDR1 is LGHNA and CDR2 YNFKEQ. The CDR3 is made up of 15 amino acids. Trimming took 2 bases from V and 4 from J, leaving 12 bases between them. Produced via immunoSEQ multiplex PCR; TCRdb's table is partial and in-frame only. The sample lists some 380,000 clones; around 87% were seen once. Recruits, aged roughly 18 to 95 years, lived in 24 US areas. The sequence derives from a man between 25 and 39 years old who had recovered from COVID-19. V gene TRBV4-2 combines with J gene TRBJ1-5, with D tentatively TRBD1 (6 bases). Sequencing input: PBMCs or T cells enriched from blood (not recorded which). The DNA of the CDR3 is TGTGCCAGCAGCCAAACCGGGACACCAAATCAGCCCCAGCATTTT. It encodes CASSQTGTPNQPQHF.